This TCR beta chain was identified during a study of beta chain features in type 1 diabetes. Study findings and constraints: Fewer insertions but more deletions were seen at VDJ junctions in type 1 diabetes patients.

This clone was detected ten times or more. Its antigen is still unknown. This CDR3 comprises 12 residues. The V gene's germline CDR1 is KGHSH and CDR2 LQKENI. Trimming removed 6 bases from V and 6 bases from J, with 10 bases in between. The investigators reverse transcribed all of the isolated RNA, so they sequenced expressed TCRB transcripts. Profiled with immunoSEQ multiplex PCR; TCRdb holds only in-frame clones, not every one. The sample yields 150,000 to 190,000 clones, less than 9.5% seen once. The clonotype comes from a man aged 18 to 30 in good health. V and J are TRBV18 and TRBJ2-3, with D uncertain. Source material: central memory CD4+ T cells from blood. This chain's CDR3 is CASSPTQDTQYF. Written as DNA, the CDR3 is TGTGCCAGCTCCCCCACACAGGATACGCAGTATTTT.